This record covers a single T cell receptor (beta chain). Its antigen is still unknown. Time point in this sample: new active TB diagnosis, blood taken before or within 7 days of starting treatment. The source of the sample is a study of T cells in tuberculosis. Whole-study context: IGRA-negative adolescents, IGRA-positive adolescents with latent tuberculosis and adults with active tuberculosis formed this South African cohort.

The method was immunoSEQ multiplex PCR; TCRdb's version includes in-frame clones alone and lacks a portion of them. The repertoire consists of about 49,000 clones, with 90% to 95% occurring once and the leading ten covering over 1.1%. Whole-study findings and limits: Smaller alpha distances in active tuberculosis partly reflected shorter CDR3-alpha lengths.

Specimen: PBMCs, collected at tuberculosis diagnosis. This receptor was obtained from an adult with tuberculosis.

CDR3 DNA: TGTGCCAGCAGGATTAGCGGGAGGACGGCAGATACGCAGTATTTT. Translating gives CASRISGRTADTQYF. This sequence joins TRBV7-2 and TRBJ2-3, with TRBD2 matching over 10 bases. CDR3 length: 15 residues. Germline V gives CDR1 SGHTA, CDR2 FQGNSA. The junction had 7 bases not matched to a gene; V was cut back by 6 bases and J by 4 bases.